The rows below give T cell receptor beta chains drawn from one sample of a study of glioma-infiltrating T cells after dendritic cell vaccination. The table came from immunoSEQ multiplex PCR; TCRdb's copy has only in-frame clones and leaves some out. The sample carries 80,000 to 95,000 clones, under 90% recorded once. The sample in question was blood, obtained before dendritic cell vaccination. These receptor sequences come from a human donor with glioblastoma. The CDR3 runs from the conserved cysteine through the conserved F or W. A D gene is named only where the DNA matches it firmly. Some rows have no size entry. The others give once, few or many, or a class for an expanded clone.

abundance | j_gene | v_gene | d_gene | CDR3aa | CDR3nt
few | TRBJ2-7 | TRBV7-2 | - | CASSLAVDSLGYEQYF | TGTGCCAGCAGCTTAGCAGTAGACAGCCTGGGCTACGAGCAGTACTTC
- | TRBJ2-1 | TRBV4-2 | TRBD2 | CASSQGAGLGGDEQFF | TGTGCCAGCAGCCAAGGGGCGGGACTAGGTGGAGATGAGCAGTTCTTC
- | TRBJ2-3 | TRBV9 | - | CASSVGGWSTDTQYF | TGTGCCAGCAGCGTAGGCGGGTGGAGCACAGATACGCAGTATTTT
- | TRBJ2-7 | TRBV19 | - | CASSTGEIPEQYF | TGTGCCAGTTCGACGGGAGAAATCCCCGAGCAGTACTTC
- | TRBJ2-1 | TRBV2 | - | CASSESRGYEQFF | TGTGCCAGCAGTGAGTCGAGGGGGTATGAGCAGTTCTTC
- | TRBJ2-7 | TRBV5-1 | - | CASSPRDTIYEQYF | TGCGCCAGCAGCCCCCGGGACACTATCTACGAGCAGTACTTC
- | TRBJ1-3 | TRBV5-1 | - | CASSSRGDTIYF | TGCGCCAGCAGCTCCCGGGGGGACACCATATATTTT
- | TRBJ1-5 | TRBV19 | - | CASSITRYQPQHF | TGTGCCAGTAGTATCACGAGGTATCAGCCCCAGCATTTT
- | TRBJ2-5 | TRBV19 | TRBD1 | CASSRDRENQETQYF | TGTGCCAGTAGCAGGGACAGGGAAAACCAAGAGACCCAGTACTTC
once | TRBJ1-2 | TRBV7-8 | - | CASGRGGAADYGYTF | TGTGCCAGCGGTAGGGGGGGGGCGGCGGACTATGGCTACACCTTC
- | TRBJ2-1 | TRBV9 | - | CASSVQTSHEQFF | TGTGCCAGCAGCGTCCAGACTAGTCATGAGCAGTTCTTC
- | TRBJ2-7 | TRBV5-1 | TRBD1 | CASREPRQGFYEQYF | TGCGCCAGCAGGGAGCCCCGACAGGGCTTTTACGAGCAGTACTTC
- | TRBJ2-7 | TRBV7-8 | - | CASSLDSGLRGSYEQYF | TGTGCCAGCAGCTTAGACAGCGGGCTTAGGGGTTCCTACGAGCAGTACTTC
once | TRBJ1-2 | TRBV5-6 | TRBD1 | CASSYPTDRANYGYTF | TGTGCCAGCAGCTACCCCACTGACAGGGCTAACTATGGCTACACCTTC
- | TRBJ2-1 | TRBV11-3 | TRBD2 | CASRRTSTNEQFF | TGTGCCAGCAGAAGGACTAGTACCAATGAGCAGTTCTTC
- | TRBJ1-5 | TRBV7-2 | - | CASSLVPRQLNQPQHF | TGTGCCAGCAGCTTAGTCCCTCGACAGCTCAATCAGCCCCAGCATTTT
- | TRBJ1-1 | TRBV5-1 | - | CASSLGRGGETEAFF | TGCGCCAGCAGCTTGGGACGGGGAGGTGAGACTGAAGCTTTCTTT
- | TRBJ1-5 | TRBV7-9 | - | CASSLLAGVEDNQPQHF | TGTGCCAGCAGCTTATTGGCGGGGGTGGAGGACAATCAGCCCCAGCATTTT
- | TRBJ2-3 | TRBV7-3 | - | CASSSGTFSTDTQYF | TGTGCCAGCAGCTCCGGGACTTTTAGCACAGATACGCAGTATTTT
- | TRBJ2-3 | TRBV18 | TRBD2 | CASSPPGAGGSDTQYF | TGTGCCAGCTCACCACCAGGAGCGGGAGGTTCGGATACGCAGTATTTT
- | TRBJ1-6 | TRBV2 | TRBD1 | CASSEAGQGYNSPLHF | TGTGCCAGCAGTGAAGCGGGACAGGGATATAATTCACCCCTCCACTTT
- | TRBJ2-1 | TRBV5-1 | TRBD1 | CASSFEGAAHDEQFF | TGCGCCAGCAGCTTCGAGGGGGCGGCTCACGATGAGCAGTTCTTC
- | TRBJ1-1 | TRBV10-2 | TRBD1 | CASSDRGRGATEAFF | TGCGCCAGCAGTGATAGGGGCAGGGGGGCCACTGAAGCTTTCTTT
- | TRBJ2-1 | TRBV7-9 | - | CASSLLGQGIDEQFF | TGTGCCAGCAGCTTATTGGGTCAGGGGATCGATGAGCAGTTCTTC
- | TRBJ2-3 | TRBV11-2 | TRBD2 | CASSSGTSGNGGTDTQYF | TGTGCCAGCAGCTCCGGGACTAGCGGGAACGGCGGCACAGATACGCAGTATTTT
- | TRBJ1-6 | TRBV10-2 | TRBD1 | CASGKGADNSPLHF | TGCGCCAGCGGAAAGGGGGCCGATAATTCACCCCTCCACTTT
- | TRBJ2-5 | TRBV6-1 | - | CASSVAGQTMQTQYF | TGTGCCAGCAGTGTTGCCGGACAGACTATGCAAACCCAGTACTTC
- | TRBJ2-1 | TRBV19 | - | CASSIKPLGGQFF | TGTGCCAGTAGTATAAAGCCCCTCGGTGGGCAGTTCTTC
- | TRBJ2-1 | TRBV10-2 | - | CASSQTLNEQFF | TGCGCCAGCAGTCAGACTCTTAATGAGCAGTTCTTC
once | TRBJ1-1 | TRBV5-1 | TRBD1 | CASSLTGVGDTEAFF | TGCGCCAGCAGCTTGACAGGGGTAGGGGACACTGAAGCTTTCTTT
- | TRBJ2-3 | TRBV6-1 | - | CASSEVDSKDTQYF | TGTGCCAGCAGTGAAGTTGACAGCAAAGATACGCAGTATTTT
- | TRBJ2-7 | TRBV28 | TRBD2 | CASSLWRGEEAYEQYF | TGTGCCAGCAGTTTATGGCGGGGGGAGGAAGCCTACGAGCAGTACTTC
- | TRBJ2-1 | TRBV7-9 | TRBD2 | CASSLASGFSNEQFF | TGTGCCAGCAGCTTAGCTAGCGGGTTCTCCAATGAGCAGTTCTTC
- | TRBJ1-2 | TRBV7-8 | - | CASTSRGYGLYGYTF | TGTGCCAGCACCTCCCGGGGTTACGGGTTATATGGCTACACCTTC
- | TRBJ1-2 | TRBV7-9 | - | CASSPGGVYGYTF | TGTGCCAGCAGCCCCGGGGGGGTCTATGGCTACACCTTC
- | TRBJ2-5 | TRBV5-1 | TRBD2 | CASSFIRTSGRAEETQYF | TGCGCCAGCAGCTTTATTCGGACTAGCGGGAGGGCAGAAGAGACCCAGTACTTC
- | TRBJ2-2 | TRBV5-1 | TRBD1 | CASSLNTGGSTGELFF | TGCGCCAGCAGCTTGAACACAGGGGGGAGCACCGGGGAGCTGTTTTTT
- | TRBJ2-5 | TRBV5-1 | - | CASSPGWAPRLKTQYF | TGCGCCAGCAGCCCGGGGTGGGCCCCGAGGTTGAAGACCCAGTACTTC